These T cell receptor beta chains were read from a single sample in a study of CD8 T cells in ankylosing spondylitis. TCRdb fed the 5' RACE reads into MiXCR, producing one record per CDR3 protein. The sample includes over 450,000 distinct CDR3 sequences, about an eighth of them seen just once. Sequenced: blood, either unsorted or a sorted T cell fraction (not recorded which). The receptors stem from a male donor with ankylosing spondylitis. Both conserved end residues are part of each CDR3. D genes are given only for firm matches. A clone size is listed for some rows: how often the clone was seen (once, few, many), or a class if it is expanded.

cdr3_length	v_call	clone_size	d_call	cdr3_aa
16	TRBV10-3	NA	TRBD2	CAILSGRASNTGELFF
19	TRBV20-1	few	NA	CSASQGLGQGRPGANVLTF
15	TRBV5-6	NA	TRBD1	CASSAGTGPYNEQFF
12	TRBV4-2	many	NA	CASSQETYGYTF
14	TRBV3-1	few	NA	CASSQGLEGNEQFF
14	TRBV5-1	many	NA	CASSLGSGVNIQYF
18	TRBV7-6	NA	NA	CASSLAVVLDGGTDTQYF
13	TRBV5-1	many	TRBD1	CASSPGGSYEQYF
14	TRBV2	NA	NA	CASSRGASWETQYF
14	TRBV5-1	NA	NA	CASSLTGSGTEAFF
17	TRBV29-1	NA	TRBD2	CSVEDPRLAGATSEQFF